The 17 T cell receptor beta chains listed next were all sequenced from one sample in a study of T cell responses to AZD1222 COVID-19 vaccine. Using immunoSEQ multiplex PCR, the repertoire was profiled, and TCRdb retains in-frame clones only, with some absent. The sample lists about 59,000 clones, over 80% seen once, with less than 9.5% in the top ten. Sequencing used peripheral blood, obtained on day 0 of AZD1222 vaccination. The origin of the receptors is an adult in good health.

The chain carries TRBV19 and TRBJ2-3; no clear D. CDR1 is LNHDA and CDR2 is SQIVND in the germline V gene (reference sequence). V dropped 5 bases and J dropped 0 bases, with 9 bases sitting between them. This CDR3 comprises 14 residues. CDR3 bases: TGTGCCAGTAGTGAGAACCCTAGCACAGATACGCAGTATTTT. It specifies CASSENPSTDTQYF.

The chain has TRBV9 and TRBJ2-5; TRBD2 aligns across 13 bases. Germline CDR1 SGDLS, CDR2 YYNGEE. V lost 0 bases and J lost 5; bases outside the gene matches: 7. The CDR3 is 17 residues long. The CDR3 sequence is CASSVVGLAGDGETQYF. For the CDR3, the DNA is TGTGCCAGCAGCGTAGTCGGACTAGCGGGGGATGGCGAGACCCAGTACTTC.

The rearrangement joins TRBV11-2 to TRBJ2-1; D remains unclear. The CDR3 runs 17 residues. In germline, CDR1 is SGHAT, CDR2 FQNNGV. V gave up 3 bases and J gave up 8 bases, with 23 bases separating them. The CDR3 nucleotides read TGTGCCAGCAGCTTCCCCTATGCGGCTAGATTCTCCGATGAGCAGTTCTTC. It translates to CASSFPYAARFSDEQFF.

CDR3 sequence reads: CSVDESGTGPYEQYF. The CDR3 region has the DNA TGCAGCGTTGACGAGTCCGGGACAGGGCCCTACGAGCAGTACTTC. The genes are TRBV29-1 and TRBJ2-7, with TRBD1 matching over 9 bases. Trimming at V came to 3 bases and at J to 2 bases, leaving 8 bases not matched to a gene. The CDR3 sequence is 15 residues long. From germline, CDR1 is SQVTM and CDR2 ANQGSEA.

This rearrangement joins TRBV7-8 to TRBJ2-7; 14 bases agree with TRBD2. V trimming: 5 bases; J trimming: 0 bases; junction bases outside the gene matches: 9. The V gene's germline CDR1 is SGHVS and CDR2 FQNEAQ. The CDR3 has 18 amino acids. The CDR3 bases are TGTGCCAGCAGCACAAGACTAGCGGGGGGGACAAGCTCCTACGAGCAGTACTTC. Translated: CASSTRLAGGTSSYEQYF.

The chain has TRBV6-5 and TRBJ1-1; possibly TRBD1 for D (6 bases). Germline V gene data show CDR1 as MNHEY and CDR2 as SVGAGI. The CDR3 sequence is 12 residues long. Trimming cost V 11 bases and J 0 bases, with 10 bases left between them. The CDR3 is CASGQMNTEAFF. The CDR3 DNA reads TGTGCCTCCGGACAGATGAACACTGAAGCTTTCTTT.

The rearrangement uses TRBV4-3 and TRBJ2-1; 7 bases fit TRBD2. Trimming removed 1 base from V and 4 bases from J; junction bases left unmatched: 7. The germline V gene encodes CDR1 LGHNA and CDR2 YSLEER. The CDR3 runs to 16 residues. The CDR3 sequence is CASSQGLARRYNEQFF. The DNA of the CDR3 is TGCGCCAGCAGCCAAGGACTAGCTAGGAGATACAATGAGCAGTTCTTC.

CDR3 nucleotides: TGTGCCAGCACTTCGACAGGGCTGTACGAGCAGTACTTC. It is translated as CASTSTGLYEQYF. The chain links TRBV28 to TRBJ2-7; TRBD1 aligns across 7 bases. The CDR3 totals 13 residues. With V trimmed by 7 bases and J by 4 bases, 7 bases remained unmatched. Germline V CDR1 and CDR2: MDHEN, SYDVKM.

This chain links TRBV30 with TRBJ2-7; a possible D gene is TRBD1 (6 bases). CDR1 and CDR2 (germline): GTSNPN, SVGIG (reference sequence). V lost 6 bases to trimming and J lost 1 base, with 7 bases between them. The CDR3 contains 11 residues. DNA of the CDR3: TGTGCCTGCGACAGGTCCTACGAGCAGTACTTC. Residues: CACDRSYEQYF.

This clone is a singleton in its sample. The CDR3 DNA reads as TGTGCCAGCAGCCAACTGACGGGGACCCGCTCTGGGGCCAACGTCCTGACTTTC. This translates into CASSQLTGTRSGANVLTF. The chain uses TRBV14 and TRBJ2-6; D might be TRBD1 or TRBD2, each matching 5 bases. V was clipped by 2 bases and J by 0 bases, with 14 bases between them. CDR3 length: 18 residues. The V gene's germline CDR1 is SGHDN and CDR2 FVKESK.

CDR3 sequence (DNA): TGTGCCAGCAAGGGGGAGCCGGAGAAAAAACTGTTTTTT. It encodes CASKGEPEKKLFF. The V and J genes are TRBV2 and TRBJ1-4; D perhaps matches TRBD1 (6 bases). Germline V gene data show CDR1 as SNHLY and CDR2 as FYNNEI. V dropped 7 bases and J dropped 9 bases, with 15 bases sitting between them. The CDR3 spans 13 residues.

The chain uses TRBV2 and TRBJ1-1; a weak D match, TRBD1 (5 bases). The V and J ends lost 10 bases and 1 base respectively, with 13 bases between them. Germline CDR1 SNHLY, CDR2 FYNNEI. The CDR3 length is 13 residues. The CDR3 nucleotides are TGTGCCACCAATTGGGGCAGGAACACTGAAGCTTTCTTT. This codes for CATNWGRNTEAFF.

V and J are TRBV3-1 (or the pseudogene TRBV3-2) and TRBJ1-2; TRBD1 agrees at 9 bases. Germline V lookup: CDR1 LGHDT, CDR2 YNNKEL (reference sequence). Trimming removed 4 bases from V and 8 bases from J; junction bases left unmatched: 11. The CDR3 covers 15 residues. The CDR3 spells CASSLLGQGRTGYTF. The CDR3 region has the DNA TGTGCCAGCAGCCTTCTGGGACAGGGTAGGACGGGCTACACCTTC.

The chain carries TRBV5-4 and TRBJ2-3; D perhaps matches TRBD2 (5 bases). V was cut by 2 bases and J by 0 bases, with 7 bases left in between. The germline CDR1 and CDR2 sequences are SGHNT and YYREEE (reference sequence). This CDR3 is 14 amino acids long. CDR3 in DNA: TGTGCCAGCAGCTTAAGGACTAGCACAGATACGCAGTATTTT. Translation: CASSLRTSTDTQYF.

The V and J genes are TRBV6-4 and TRBJ2-2; the D is unclear. The germline V and J ends were trimmed by 2 bases and 2 bases, with 6 bases remaining between them. The germline V gene encodes CDR1 MRHNA and CDR2 SNTAGT. The CDR3 has 14 amino acids. The CDR3 bases are TGTGCCAGCAGTGACGGGGAAAACACCGGGGAGCTGTTTTTT. Translated: CASSDGENTGELFF.

This clone was counted only a few times. This sequence joins TRBV16 and TRBJ1-2; D may be TRBD1 (5 bases). Trimming removed 3 bases from V and 7 bases from J, with 15 bases in between. The germline CDR1 and CDR2 sequences are KGHSY and FQNENV. The CDR3 consists of 14 residues. The CDR3 reads CASSQNRKRSGYTF. CDR3 DNA: TGTGCCAGCAGCCAGAACAGGAAACGAAGTGGCTACACCTTC.

The V gene is TRBV23-1, the J gene TRBJ2-2; D ambiguous. TRBV23-1 is noted as an ORF with a role that remains uncertain. There are 18 residues in the CDR3. V was shortened by 3 bases and J by 0 bases, with 17 bases between the two germline ends. The CDR3 loop reads CASSHWVWAGANTGELFF. In DNA, the CDR3 is TGCGCCAGCAGTCACTGGGTTTGGGCCGGCGCGAACACCGGGGAGCTGTTTTTT.